The 15 T cell receptor beta chains given below trace back to one sample, sequenced in a study of tumor-infiltrating lymphocytes in primary liver carcinoma. For each extraction, RNA and DNA were obtained together from approximately 20-30 mg of unsorted bulk tissue. TCR beta cDNA was reverse-transcribed from approximately 0.45 ug of total RNA. The reaction used a constant-region primer and ProtoScript II reverse transcriptase. Library construction for TCR beta comprised three nested multiplex PCR rounds performed with slightly modified ARM-PCR. TRBV1-TRBV30 forward primers and a C-beta reverse primer were used in the first two PCR rounds, which each ran for about 11 cycles. From the multiplex PCR reads, TCRdb called clonotypes with MiXCR, one entry per CDR3 protein. The sample lists approximately 110,000 distinct CDR3 sequences, less than 80% occurring once. Sequencing was done on a sample of liver tumor tissue from sampling region 1. Indicated subset: tumor region T1, superior pole. These TCRs come from a woman aged 55 to 70 with primary liver carcinoma and hepatitis B virus infection.

Note on this clonotype: A much larger clonotype is one base distant, so this may be a read error. The J gene is TRBJ2-7, the V gene TRBV6-2 or TRBV6-3; no reliable D call. V was pared by 2 bases and J by 5 bases, with 13 bases between. The CDR3 extends over 14 amino acids. Germline CDR1 and CDR2: MNHEY and SVGEGT. The CDR3 coding sequence is TGTGCCAGCAGTTACAGCCAGTGCCAGAACGAGCAGTACTTC. Encoded protein: CASSYSQCQNEQYF.

This clonotype occurred many times. The chain employs TRBV29-1 and TRBJ1-1, with unresolved D. The V and J ends lost 0 bases and 0 bases respectively, with 11 bases between them. The germline V gene encodes CDR1 SQVTM and CDR2 ANQGSEA. There are 15 residues in the CDR3. CDR3 amino acids: CSVEDSGRMNTEAFF. Here the CDR3 DNA reads TGCAGCGTTGAAGACAGCGGGCGGATGAACACTGAAGCTTTCTTT. The full variable domain, rest sourced from reference TRBV29-1 and TRBJ1-1, is SAVISQKPSRDICQRGTSLTIQCQVDSQVTMMFWYRQQPGQSLTLIATANQGSEATYESGFVIDKFPISRPNLTFSTLTVSNMSPEDSSIYLCSVEDSGRMNTEAFFGQGTRLTVV.

Comment on this clonotype: The conserved closing phenylalanine or tryptophan is absent in this CDR3, likely reflecting a read error. The V gene is TRBV7-9, the J gene TRBJ2-3; 8 bases match TRBD1. The V segment lost 2 bases and the J segment 3 bases; nucleotides outside the gene matches: 7. Looked up from germline, CDR1 is SEHNR and CDR2 is FQNEAQ (reference sequence). The length of the CDR3 is 16 residues. The CDR3 loop reads CASSLNTGGVTDTQYL. In nucleotides, the CDR3 is TGTGCCAGCAGCTTAAATACAGGGGGTGTGACAGATACGCAGTATCTT.

As regards this clonotype: One base away lies a much larger clone, so this may be a sequencing read error. This chain links TRBV6-5 with TRBJ1-2; D not resolved. CDR1 and CDR2 (germline): MNHEY, SVGAGI. This CDR3 is built from 14 residues. For the CDR3, the DNA is TGTACCAGCATATCTATCGGGGAAAACTATGGCTACACCTTC. Translating gives CTSISIGENYGYTF.

This clonotype has only one observation. This sequence may be a read error, since a much larger clone differs from it by one base. The rearrangement links TRBV12-5 to TRBJ2-1; TRBD2 is a possible D gene (7 bases). Trimming removed 7 bases at V and 4 bases at J, with 17 bases between. There are 15 residues in the CDR3. Germline CDR1 is LGHNT and CDR2 is FRNRAP. CDR3 coding DNA: TGTGCTAGTGTGCGGGGGCTAACGGGTTACAATGAGCAGTTCTTC. Translation: CASVRGLTGYNEQFF.

With respect to this clonotype: A much bigger clone sits one base away, suggesting this may be a read error. The chain has TRBV29-1 and TRBJ2-7, with 7 bases aligning to TRBD2. This CDR3 spans 13 amino acids. The germline V gene has CDR1 SQVTM and CDR2 ANQGSEA. Trimming took 6 bases from V and 9 from J; bases not matched to a gene: 14. CDR3 bases: TGCAGCGTGGGGGATGCGGGGGAGATCGCGCAGTACTTC. It specifies CSVGDAGEIAQYF.

On this clonotype: This is likely a read error, given that the CDR3 carries no conserved phenylalanine or tryptophan at its end. V gene TRBV5-1 combines with J gene TRBJ2-5; D gene uncertain. Germline V lookup: CDR1 SGHRS, CDR2 YFSETQ. The CDR3 covers 12 residues. The CDR3, as DNA: TGCGCCAGCAGCCCCAACCAAGCGACCCAGTACCTC. The encoded protein is CASSPNQATQYL.

This clonotype was counted ten times or more. J is TRBJ2-3 and V is TRBV29-1; D could derive from TRBD1 or TRBD2 (5 bases each). Germline CDR1 is SQVTM and CDR2 is ANQGSEA. V lost 3 bases, J lost 0 bases, and 16 bases lay in between. The CDR3 is made up of 16 amino acids. The CDR3 nucleotides are TGCAGCGTTGATGCAACCGGGACCTCTAGCACAGATACGCAGTATTTT. Its protein is CSVDATGTSSTDTQYF.

J is TRBJ2-7 and V is TRBV7-9; no clear D. Germline V gene sequence: CDR1 SEHNR, CDR2 FQNEAQ (reference sequence). The CDR3 length is 17 residues. The V end lost 6 bases, the J end lost 3 bases, and 24 bases lay between the germline ends. CDR3: CASSLTPGGRTHYEQYF. The CDR3 coding sequence is TGTGCCAGCAGTTTGACTCCTGGCGGACGGACCCACTACGAGCAGTACTTC.

This clonotype was recorded at least ten times. The chain recombines TRBV6-6 with TRBJ1-5; perhaps TRBD1 as D (5 bases). Germline CDR1 MNHNY, CDR2 SVGAGI (reference sequence). This CDR3 is built from 14 residues. Deletions cut 7 bases from V and 0 bases from J, with 10 bases between. The CDR3 sequence: CASTQGNSNQPQHF. CDR3 nucleotide sequence: TGTGCCAGCACTCAGGGAAATAGCAATCAGCCCCAGCATTTT.

The rearrangement links TRBV11-2 to TRBJ2-7; TRBD2 aligns across 11 bases. Per the germline V gene, CDR1 is SGHAT and CDR2 is FQNNGV. V gave up 5 bases and J gave up 2 bases; unmatched junction bases: 11. This CDR3 spans 17 amino acids. The CDR3 here is CASSQGLAGGQAYEQYF. The CDR3 DNA is TGTGCCAGCAGCCAAGGATTAGCGGGAGGGCAAGCCTACGAGCAGTACTTC.

This clonotype was seen many times. This chain connects TRBV29-1 to TRBJ2-3, with D possibly TRBD1 on 6 matching bases. This CDR3 contains 14 residues. V lost 4 bases and J 0 bases, leaving 11 bases between the germline ends. Looked up from germline, CDR1 is SQVTM and CDR2 is ANQGSEA. The CDR3 bases are TGCAGCGTTGGGACAGATACTAGCACAGATACGCAGTATTTT. It translates to CSVGTDTSTDTQYF.

Note on this clonotype: A much larger clone is a single base away; this may be a read error. This rearrangement joins TRBV5-4 to TRBJ2-3, with 10 bases fitting TRBD2. The ends lost 5 bases at V and 5 bases at J; junction bases unmatched: 8. CDR1 and CDR2 from the germline V gene are SGHNT and YYREEE (reference sequence). The CDR3 has 15 amino acids. The CDR3 DNA sequence: TGTGCCAGCAGTCCCTCTAGCGGGAGATTAGATACGCAGTATTTT. Its protein is CASSPSSGRLDTQYF. Looking up the rest from reference TRBV5-4 and TRBJ2-3 gives the full variable domain: ETGVTQSPTHLIKTRGQQVTLRCSSQSGHNTVSWYQQALGQGPQFIFQYYREEENGRGNFPPRFSGLQFPNYSSELNVNALELDDSALYLCASSPSSGRLDTQYFGPGTRLTVL.

With regard to this clonotype: This sequence may be a read error, since a much larger clone differs from it by one base. The chain joins TRBV2 to TRBJ2-7; D is possibly TRBD1 (6 bases). The CDR3 is made up of 13 amino acids. Germline V gene lookup returns CDR1 SNHLY and CDR2 FYNNEI. Here the CDR3 reads CASNRDNSYEQHF. The CDR3, as DNA: TGTGCCAGCAATCGGGACAACTCCTACGAGCAGCACTTC.

This clonotype appeared once. With a much larger clone just one base away, this may be a read error. CDR3 region: CASRPDQRGSGANVLTF. CDR3 DNA sequence: TGTGCCAGCAGGCCCGACCAGAGGGGCTCTGGGGCCAACGTCCTGACTTTC. The chain combines TRBV6-5 with TRBJ2-6, with D perhaps being TRBD1 or TRBD2 (5 bases each). V lost 6 bases to trimming and J lost 0 bases, with 15 bases between them. CDR1 and CDR2 (germline): MNHEY, SVGAGI. The CDR3 length is 17 residues.